This T cell receptor (beta chain) was profiled in a study of CD8 T cells in ankylosing spondylitis. CDR1 is DFQATT, CDR2 SNEGSKA, per germline (reference sequence). The CDR3 loop spans 15 amino acids. V was pared by 6 bases and J by 0 bases, with 12 bases between. In TCRdb, the 5' RACE reads were re-called with MiXCR into one record per CDR3 protein. The sample shows a few hundred thousand distinct CDR3 sequences, approximately 10% of them seen only once. This clonotype was counted many times. Sequencing used blood, either unsorted or a sorted T cell fraction (not recorded which). V and J are TRBV20-1 and TRBJ2-6; a weak D match, TRBD1 (5 bases). This receptor was obtained from a female donor with ankylosing spondylitis or in good health (not recorded which). The CDR3 is CSATGDLSGANVLTF. DNA for the CDR3: TGCAGTGCCACAGGTGACCTCTCTGGGGCCAACGTCCTGACTTTC.